The 16 T cell receptor beta chains below were found in one sample sequenced in a study of blood T cell repertoires in COVID-19. Sequencing was performed with immunoSEQ multiplex PCR; in TCRdb, only in-frame clones are kept and a portion is missing. There are 95,000 to 120,000 clones in the sample; approximately 85% occur only once, and about 6.1% lies in the top ten. The sequencing sample was made of peripheral blood. Receptor source: a woman between 55 and 75 years old with COVID-19, enrolled during active disease.

The chain joins TRBV5-4 to TRBJ1-4; 9 bases agree with TRBD1. The CDR3 has 15 residues. CDR1 and CDR2 from the germline V gene are SGHNT and YYREEE (reference sequence). Losses at the gene ends were 2 bases for V and 4 bases for J; bases not matched to a gene: 3. DNA of the CDR3: TGTGCCAGCAGCTTACCGGGACAGGGTAATGAAAAACTGTTTTTT. It translates to CASSLPGQGNEKLFF.

The CDR3 bases are TGCGCCAGCAGCCAACGGGACAGTGGACTTAATGTTTACGAGCAGTACTTC. Translating it yields CASSQRDSGLNVYEQYF. The chain employs TRBV4-1 and TRBJ2-7; TRBD1 matches at 7 bases. The germline CDR1 and CDR2 sequences are MGHRA and YSYEKL. This CDR3 region has 17 residues. V shed 2 bases, J shed 4 bases, and the junction held 14 bases outside the gene matches.

This chain uses TRBV15 with TRBJ1-1; the D gene is possibly TRBD1 (5 bases). V was trimmed by 5 bases and J by 3 bases, leaving 13 bases between them. The CDR3 contains 14 residues. Germline CDR1 LNHNV, CDR2 YYDKDF (reference sequence). This CDR3 is CATSGPSGDTEAFF. CDR3 DNA: TGTGCCACCAGCGGGCCGTCGGGGGACACTGAAGCTTTCTTT.

The chain uses TRBV3-1 (or the pseudogene TRBV3-2) and TRBJ1-5, with D hard to call. The CDR3 contains 14 residues. The germline V and J ends were trimmed by 0 bases and 7 bases, with 10 bases remaining between them. The germline V gene encodes CDR1 LGHDT and CDR2 YNNKEL (reference sequence). For the CDR3, the DNA is TGTGCCAGCAGCCAAGAACGAGGGTACCAGCCCCAGCATTTT. Protein: CASSQERGYQPQHF.

The rearrangement uses TRBV18 and TRBJ1-1; TRBD1 agrees at 12 bases. Trimming removed 0 bases from V and 3 bases from J; junction bases left unmatched: 5. Looked up from germline, CDR1 is KGHSH and CDR2 is LQKENI. CDR3 length equals 17 residues. CDR3: CASSPPGQGALYTEAFF. CDR3 in DNA: TGTGCCAGCTCACCACCGGGACAGGGGGCGTTGTACACTGAAGCTTTCTTT.

The chain employs TRBV9 and TRBJ1-4; 7 bases are shared with TRBD1. Germline CDR1 SGDLS, CDR2 YYNGEE. The CDR3 has 12 amino acids. J gave up 8 bases and V 7 bases, and 5 bases lay outside the gene matches. DNA of the CDR3: TGTGCCAGCGGCGCCAGGGGGGAAAAACTGTTTTTT. It encodes CASGARGEKLFF.

The chain combines TRBV7-9 with TRBJ2-1; 7 positions agree with TRBD2. CDR3 length equals 15 residues. CDR1 is SEHNR, CDR2 FQNEAQ, per germline (reference sequence). V was clipped by 2 bases and J by 4 bases; unmatched bases: 5. CDR3 in DNA: TGTGCCAGCAGCTTAAGCGGGGATCGTTACAATGAGCAGTTCTTC. This translates into CASSLSGDRYNEQFF.

The chain recombines TRBV5-1 with TRBJ2-2; 12 nucleotides match TRBD1. The CDR3 runs to 17 residues. V shed 0 bases and J 7 bases; nucleotides not matched to a gene: 7. CDR1 and CDR2 (germline): SGHRS, YFSETQ. The CDR3 nucleotides read TGCGCCAGCAGCTTGGCGGGGACAGGGGGCGCGTTCGGGGAGCTGTTTTTT. This codes for CASSLAGTGGAFGELFF.

This sequence joins TRBV7-8 and TRBJ1-6; D gene unclear. Trimming left V 8 bases short and J 0 bases short, with 17 bases between. CDR1 and CDR2 from the germline V gene are SGHVS and FQNEAQ. The CDR3 is made up of 17 amino acids. CDR3 protein: CASRRNSLSSYNSPLHF. In DNA form, the CDR3 reads TGTGCCAGCCGCCGGAACAGCCTTAGCTCCTATAATTCACCCCTCCACTTT.

The chain is built from TRBV5-1 and TRBJ1-5; 9 nucleotides match TRBD1. The V segment lost 4 bases and the J segment 5 bases; nucleotides outside the gene matches: 7. The CDR3 contains 15 residues. The V gene's germline CDR1 is SGHRS and CDR2 YFSETQ. The CDR3 is CASSIQGAVDQPQHF. CDR3 nucleotides: TGCGCCAGCAGCATACAGGGGGCGGTCGATCAGCCCCAGCATTTT.

V is TRBV5-4 and J is TRBJ2-1, with TRBD1 matching over 7 bases. This CDR3 comprises 15 residues. The ends lost 3 bases at V and 6 bases at J; junction bases unmatched: 9. Germline CDR1 is SGHNT and CDR2 is YYREEE (reference sequence). CDR3 protein: CASSSRGRGSNEQFF. Written as DNA, the CDR3 is TGTGCCAGCAGCTCGAGGGGGCGCGGAAGCAATGAGCAGTTCTTC.

The chain carries TRBV4-1 and TRBJ1-5; a weak D match, TRBD1 (5 bases). Germline CDR1 MGHRA, CDR2 YSYEKL. There are 16 residues in the CDR3. The V end lost 0 bases, the J end lost 7 bases, and 16 bases lay between the germline ends. The CDR3 is CASSQERGGVGQPQHF. The CDR3 nucleotides read TGCGCCAGCAGCCAAGAAAGGGGAGGGGTAGGGCAGCCCCAGCATTTT.

V is TRBV7-9 and J is TRBJ2-2, with 8 bases lining up with TRBD2. The CDR3 sequence is 17 residues long. Germline CDR1 is SEHNR and CDR2 is FQNEAQ (reference sequence). V was pared by 5 bases and J by 5 bases, with 13 bases of the junction left unmatched. This CDR3 reads CASSVGTSFGWTGELFF. Written as DNA, the CDR3 is TGTGCCAGCAGCGTCGGGACTAGTTTCGGTTGGACCGGGGAGCTGTTTTTT.

The chain is built from TRBV11-2 and TRBJ2-2; tentatively, D is TRBD1 (5 bases). Per germline, CDR1 SGHAT and CDR2 FQNNGV. Trimming took off 5 bases at V and 0 bases at J, with 10 bases between the two ends. The CDR3 spans 15 residues. This chain's CDR3 is CASSPQGANTGELFF. The CDR3 bases are TGTGCCAGCAGCCCCCAGGGCGCGAACACCGGGGAGCTGTTTTTT.

This chain connects TRBV6-5 to TRBJ1-1; no clear D. There are 13 residues in the CDR3. Germline assignment: CDR1 MNHEY and CDR2 SVGAGI. V was trimmed by 6 bases and J by 3 bases, leaving 11 bases between them. The CDR3 DNA reads as TGTGCCAGCAGGGTTAGTACCGACACTGAAGCTTTCTTT. Encoded protein: CASRVSTDTEAFF.

The chain has TRBV24-1 and TRBJ1-2; TRBD1 aligns across 7 bases. V shed 3 bases, J shed 5 bases, and the junction held 2 bases outside the gene matches. The CDR3 runs to 13 residues. Germline-derived CDR1 and CDR2 are KGHDR and SFDVKD. The CDR3: CATSDTGEYGYTF. In nucleotides, the CDR3 is TGTGCCACCAGTGATACAGGGGAATATGGCTACACCTTC.